These 2 T cell receptor beta chains were all obtained from the same sample, sequenced in a study of shared clonotypes between healthy human individuals (dated by TCRdb to about 2020). The method was the immunoSEQ multiplex PCR assay. Entries here come from immuneACCESS through TCRdb and include only in-frame sequences with V and J called. Some clones fail to appear in such tables; in the studies checked, an unresolved V gene covers under half of the shortfall, and the cause of the remainder is unknown. In this sample the table shows about 2.4 million clones, under 95% of which occur a single time. The ten biggest clones cover 0.35% to 0.45% of the sample. Sample: naive CD4+ T cells from PBMCs. This specimen's cell subset or site label, interpreted: CD45RA+ positively selected. These TCRs come from a man between 18 and 35 years old in good health. Some clones in this sample may be carry-over from other donors' samples.

The chain recombines TRBV7-2 with TRBJ2-2, with D hard to call. CDR3 size: 13 residues. Germline CDR1 SGHTA, CDR2 FQGNSA. V lost 5 bases, J lost 2 bases, and 6 bases lay in between. This CDR3 is CASSPDNTGELFF. For the CDR3, the DNA is TGTGCCAGCAGCCCGGATAACACCGGGGAGCTGTTTTTT.

DNA of the CDR3: TGTGCCAGCAGTTCCGGGGGGGCCAGTCAGCCCCAGCATTTT. This encodes CASSSGGASQPQHF. The chain uses TRBV6-5 and TRBJ1-5; D may be TRBD1 (6 bases). The CDR3 totals 14 residues. Germline V gene data show CDR1 as MNHEY and CDR2 as SVGAGI. The V gene lost 4 bases and the J gene lost 6 bases, with 13 bases spanning the gap.